The sequence of this TCR beta chain was determined in a study of tumor-infiltrating lymphocytes in localized non-small cell lung cancer. This CDR3 is 16 amino acids long. The J segment lost 4 bases and the V segment lost 2 bases, leaving 7 bases of the junction unmatched. Germline values: CDR1 GTSNPN, CDR2 SVGIG (reference sequence). Some clones are missing from TCRdb's copy, which holds only in-frame ones; the method was immunoSEQ multiplex PCR. Counted here are around 17,000 clones, roughly 80% occurring once; the ten biggest clones make up over 6%. Sequenced material: lung tumor tissue. V gene TRBV30 combines with J gene TRBJ2-3; TRBD2 matches at 12 bases. The receptor was derived from a human donor with non-small cell lung cancer. This chain's CDR3 is CAWSHGLAGGPDTQYF. CDR3 coding DNA: TGTGCCTGGAGTCACGGCCTAGCGGGAGGGCCAGATACGCAGTATTTT.